A single T cell receptor beta chain is shown here with its context. Data came from immunoSEQ multiplex PCR; TCRdb stores just in-frame clones and leaves some out. The table includes some 120,000 clones, more than 80% detected once. These data are taken from a study of radiation and T cells in renal cell carcinoma. Across the study: Nephrectomy followed 15 Gy stereotactic body radiation by 4 weeks.

Germline V gives CDR1 SGHTA, CDR2 FQGNSA. V was clipped by 6 bases and J by 1 base, with 10 bases between them. This CDR3 is built from 13 residues. Indicated time point: blood 2 weeks post-SBRT. Described treatment: 15 Gy SBRT to primary tumor, nephrectomy 4 weeks later. Source: blood, taken from a patient whose treatment included radiotherapy and nephrectomy. This clonotype was obtained from a woman aged 60-75 years with renal cell carcinoma. J is TRBJ2-7 and V is TRBV7-2; D not resolved. Written as DNA, the CDR3 is TGTGCCAGCAGTTACGGATCTTCCTACGAGCAGTACTTC. Translated, it gives CASSYGSSYEQYF.